These T cell receptor beta chains were read from a single sample in a study of long-term antiretroviral therapy in people with HIV. Assay: immunoSEQ multiplex PCR; the TCRdb copy retains only in-frame clones and omits some. The sample carries roughly 40,000 clones, about 94% recorded once. The starting material was unsorted PBMCs, obtained around 9.2 years after starting antiretroviral therapy. Every receptor here comes from a man between 25 and 39 years old with HIV. The CDR3 runs from the conserved cysteine through the conserved F or W. The D gene is left open where the match is weak. Some rows have no size entry. The others give once, few or many, or a class for an expanded clone.

D gene	J gene	V gene	clone size	CDR3 protein	CDR3 DNA
-	TRBJ1-6	TRBV11-2	-	CASRDLESSPLHF	TGTGCCAGCAGGGACTTAGAAAGTTCACCCCTCCACTTT
TRBD2	TRBJ2-4	TRBV2	-	CASRFYTSGVAKNIQYF	TGTGCCAGCAGGTTTTATACTAGCGGGGTAGCCAAAAACATTCAGTACTTC
-	TRBJ2-7	TRBV28	-	CASSLYRAEQYF	TGTGCCAGCAGTTTGTACAGGGCCGAGCAGTACTTC
-	TRBJ2-1	TRBV5-1	-	CASSFNRVGEQFF	TGCGCCAGCAGCTTCAACAGGGTTGGGGAGCAGTTCTTC
TRBD1	TRBJ2-2	TRBV4-1	-	CASSATGANTGELFF	TGCGCCAGCAGCGCGACAGGGGCGAACACCGGGGAGCTGTTTTTT
-	TRBJ2-5	TRBV6-6	once	CASSYGIGTSETQYF	TGTGCCAGCAGTTACGGGATCGGGACAAGTGAGACCCAGTACTTC
-	TRBJ2-3	TRBV5-4	-	CASSFGSSGFGTDTQYF	TGTGCCAGCAGCTTCGGGTCGTCGGGATTCGGCACAGATACGCAGTATTTT
-	TRBJ1-5	TRBV30	-	CAWSGGGRQPQHF	TGTGCCTGGAGTGGGGGGGGCCGACAGCCCCAGCATTTT
-	TRBJ1-2	TRBV28	-	CASNGQFNYGYTF	TGTGCCAGCAATGGACAGTTTAACTATGGCTACACCTTC
-	TRBJ2-7	TRBV4-1	-	CASSQDRGSDSAYEQYF	TGCGCCAGCAGCCAAGATCGGGGATCGGACAGCGCCTACGAGCAGTACTTC
TRBD2	TRBJ2-3	TRBV9	-	CASSALAGGSADTQYF	TGTGCCAGCAGCGCACTAGCGGGGGGGTCCGCAGATACGCAGTATTTT
-	TRBJ1-2	TRBV6-1	-	CASSVSEIYGYTF	TGTGCCAGCAGTGTTTCCGAAATCTATGGCTACACCTTC
TRBD2	TRBJ2-2	TRBV9	-	CASSGLAGDSSFGELFF	TGTGCCAGCAGCGGACTAGCGGGGGACTCCTCCTTCGGGGAGCTGTTTTTT
-	TRBJ1-2	TRBV25-1	once	CASRRGVDYGYTF	TGTGCCAGCCGCCGGGGGGTGGACTATGGCTACACCTTC
-	TRBJ2-5	TRBV29-1	-	CSVEDRMGPLGAQYF	TGCAGCGTTGAAGATCGAATGGGGCCCCTAGGGGCCCAGTACTTC
TRBD1	TRBJ1-2	TRBV2	-	CASSSRDRWGYGYTF	TGTGCCAGCAGTTCCCGGGACAGATGGGGGTATGGCTACACCTTC
TRBD1	TRBJ1-4	TRBV7-9	-	CASSPPGQGAEKLFF	TGTGCCAGCAGTCCGCCCGGACAGGGGGCTGAAAAACTGTTTTTT
-	TRBJ2-7	TRBV7-8	-	CASSLGPGAYEQYF	TGTGCCAGCAGCTTAGGTCCGGGCGCCTACGAGCAGTACTTC
-	TRBJ2-2	TRBV2	-	CASRNRETGELFF	TGTGCCAGCAGGAACAGGGAAACCGGGGAGCTGTTTTTT
-	TRBJ2-2	TRBV7-3	-	CASSLWEGKFGELFF	TGTGCCAGCAGCTTATGGGAAGGGAAGTTCGGGGAGCTGTTTTTT
TRBD1	TRBJ1-5	TRBV19	-	CASSNTGGVQPQHF	TGTGCCAGTAGTAATACAGGGGGCGTACAGCCCCAGCATTTT
-	TRBJ2-3	TRBV27	-	CASSLWIISTDTQYF	TGTGCCAGCAGTTTATGGATAATCAGCACAGATACGCAGTATTTT
TRBD1	TRBJ2-3	TRBV5-1	-	CASSLSGGQADTQYF	TGCGCCAGCAGCTTGAGTGGGGGACAGGCAGATACGCAGTATTTT
TRBD2	TRBJ2-3	TRBV7-8	-	CASSVRISGGAADTQYF	TGTGCCAGCAGCGTACGCATTAGCGGGGGGGCGGCAGATACGCAGTATTTT
-	TRBJ2-3	TRBV11-2	once	CASSVSTDTQYF	TGTGCCAGCAGCGTCAGCACAGATACGCAGTATTTT
-	TRBJ2-2	TRBV9	-	CASSVGRMAGELFF	TGTGCCAGCAGCGTAGGAAGGATGGCCGGGGAGCTGTTTTTT
-	TRBJ1-5	TRBV19	-	CASSIPNTGSDQPQHF	TGTGCCAGTAGTATCCCCAACACAGGGAGCGATCAGCCCCAGCATTTT
-	TRBJ1-1	TRBV27	-	CASSLKVRMNTEAFF	TGTGCCAGCAGTTTAAAGGTCAGGATGAACACTGAAGCTTTCTTT
-	TRBJ2-2	TRBV9	once	CASSVGPANTGELFF	TGTGCCAGCAGCGTAGGTCCGGCGAACACCGGGGAGCTGTTTTTT
TRBD1	TRBJ2-5	TRBV7-6	-	CASSLGGKDRDGETQYF	TGTGCCAGCAGCTTGGGTGGGAAGGACAGGGATGGGGAGACCCAGTACTTC
-	TRBJ1-3	TRBV11-3	-	CASSLDHGSGNTIYF	TGTGCCAGCAGCTTAGATCACGGCTCTGGAAACACCATATATTTT
-	TRBJ2-7	TRBV9	-	CASSGASSYEQYF	TGTGCCAGCAGTGGGGCTTCCTCCTACGAGCAGTACTTC
TRBD2	TRBJ2-7	TRBV6-1	-	CATQLTSGTSDEQYF	TGTGCCACCCAATTGACCTCCGGGACTAGCGACGAGCAGTACTTC
-	TRBJ2-1	TRBV5-1	-	CASSSRGNEQFF	TGCGCCAGCAGTTCTAGGGGCAATGAGCAGTTCTTC
-	TRBJ1-5	TRBV2	-	CASSDESNQPQHF	TGTGCCAGCAGTGATGAGAGCAATCAGCCCCAGCATTTT
-	TRBJ2-7	TRBV30	few	CAWSRGYEQYF	TGTGCCTGGAGTCGGGGTTACGAGCAGTACTTC
-	TRBJ1-6	TRBV6-1	-	CASSELKTSSYNSPLHF	TGTGCCAGCAGTGAACTAAAGACGAGCTCCTATAATTCACCCCTCCACTTT
-	TRBJ2-1	TRBV27	few	CASSFNGRVGEQFF	TGTGCCAGCAGTTTTAACGGCAGGGTGGGTGAGCAGTTCTTC
-	TRBJ1-1	TRBV19	-	CASSIAFRDGHKSTEAFF	TGTGCCAGTAGTATAGCGTTCAGGGATGGGCATAAGAGCACTGAAGCTTTCTTT
-	TRBJ2-3	TRBV7-9	-	CAQGVQGEDTQYF	TGTGCCCAAGGCGTACAGGGTGAAGATACGCAGTATTTT
TRBD1	TRBJ2-5	TRBV7-2	-	CASSRSSGGLSMETQYF	TGTGCCAGCAGCCGTTCCTCAGGGGGCCTGAGTATGGAGACCCAGTACTTC
TRBD1	TRBJ1-1	TRBV19	-	CASSWTGGNTEAFF	TGTGCCAGTAGTTGGACAGGGGGCAACACTGAAGCTTTCTTT
-	TRBJ1-1	TRBV29-1	-	CIASVQGINTEAFF	TGCATCGCTTCGGTACAGGGTATTAACACTGAAGCTTTCTTT
TRBD2	TRBJ2-2	TRBV2	-	CASQSPAGRVYAGELFF	TGTGCCAGTCAGTCCCCCGCGGGGAGGGTCTACGCCGGGGAGCTGTTTTTT
TRBD2	TRBJ2-3	TRBV7-2	-	CASSRFSGGATDTQYF	TGTGCCAGCAGCCGTTTTAGCGGGGGGGCCACAGATACGCAGTATTTT